Following are 30 T cell receptor beta chains from one sample sequenced in a study of blood T cell repertoires in COVID-19. Clones were read by immunoSEQ multiplex PCR, and TCRdb kept only the in-frame ones, dropping some. This table has approximately 130,000 clones, approximately 85% appearing once. Sequencing was done on a sample of peripheral blood. The receptors originated from a human donor in a cohort sampled during active COVID-19.

This clone was recorded only once. CDR3 nucleotides: TGCGCCAGCAGCGAGCAGGGGCAGCGTGGCTACACCTTC. This translates into CASSEQGQRGYTF. The V gene is TRBV5-1, the J gene TRBJ1-2, with TRBD1 as a possible D gene (6 bases). Trimming shortened V by 4 bases and J by 7 bases, and 14 bases separated the two germline ends. CDR1 is SGHRS, CDR2 YFSETQ, per germline. The CDR3 totals 13 residues.

This chain links TRBV19 with TRBJ2-1, with D maybe TRBD1 (5 bases). Trimming took off 4 bases at V and 2 bases at J, with 21 bases between the two ends. This CDR3 comprises 18 residues. Germline V gene data show CDR1 as LNHDA and CDR2 as SQIVND (reference sequence). The CDR3 protein is CASSNWGYPGAPYNEQFF. The CDR3 region has the DNA TGTGCCAGTAGTAATTGGGGTTATCCTGGGGCCCCCTACAATGAGCAGTTCTTC.

This chain joins TRBV25-1 and TRBJ1-1, with 9 bases identical to TRBD1. The CDR3 has 15 residues. Losses at the gene ends were 1 base for V and 4 bases for J; bases not matched to a gene: 4. The V gene's germline CDR1 is MGHDK and CDR2 SYGVNS. The CDR3 spells CASSEWDRVATEAFF. CDR3 nucleotides: TGTGCCAGCAGTGAATGGGACAGGGTGGCCACTGAAGCTTTCTTT.

The V call is TRBV6-6, the J call TRBJ2-7, with TRBD1 as a possible D gene (6 bases). The CDR3 covers 14 residues. The V end lost 6 bases, the J end lost 3 bases, and 15 bases lay between the germline ends. Germline CDR1 and CDR2: MNHNY and SVGAGI (reference sequence). CDR3: CASRQQGAHYEQYF. DNA for the CDR3: TGTGCCAGCAGGCAACAGGGTGCCCACTACGAGCAGTACTTC.

This clone has more than one count but fewer than ten. The gene calls are TRBV19 and TRBJ2-7; 7 bases line up with TRBD2. Trimming took 8 bases from V and 6 from J; bases not matched to a gene: 1. The CDR3 is 10 amino acids. Germline loops: CDR1 LNHDA, CDR2 SQIVND (reference sequence). In DNA, the CDR3 is TGTGCCAGTGGCGGGGGCGAGCAGTACTTC. Its translation: CASGGGEQYF.

This clone was counted only a few times. This chain connects TRBV7-9 to TRBJ2-1; D call uncertain. Germline lookup yields CDR1 SEHNR and CDR2 FQNEAQ (reference sequence). V lost 3 bases and J 8 bases, leaving 5 bases between the germline ends. CDR3 size: 11 residues. This chain's CDR3 is CASSLSDEQFF. DNA of the CDR3: TGTGCCAGCAGCTTGAGTGATGAGCAGTTCTTC.

This clone appeared a few times. This sequence joins TRBV5-1 and TRBJ1-5; D is unclear. The germline V gene encodes CDR1 SGHRS and CDR2 YFSETQ. This CDR3 is 14 amino acids long. V was clipped by 1 base and J by 6 bases, with 11 bases between them. DNA for the CDR3: TGCGCCAGCAGCTTGCTGGGTTCGGGTCAGCCCCAGCATTTT. It specifies CASSLLGSGQPQHF.

This clone came up many times. The J gene is TRBJ1-4, the V gene TRBV5-1, with 7 bases that match TRBD1. The CDR3 has 14 amino acids. Germline V gene lookup returns CDR1 SGHRS and CDR2 YFSETQ. The junction had 4 bases not matched to a gene; V was cut back by 4 bases and J by 4 bases. CDR3 bases: TGCGCCAGCAGCCCTGGGACAGTTAATGAAAAACTGTTTTTT. Its protein is CASSPGTVNEKLFF. Full variable domain (remainder filled in from reference TRBV5-1 and TRBJ1-4): KAGVTQTPRYLIKTRGQQVTLSCSPISGHRSVSWYQQTPGQGLQFLFEYFSETQRNKGNFPGRFSGRQFSNSRSEMNVSTLELGDSALYLCASSPGTVNEKLFFGSGTQLSVL.

The CDR3 DNA reads as TGTGCCAGCACCACAGGGTTCTCCAATGAGCAGTTCTTC. It specifies CASTTGFSNEQFF. The chain couples TRBV12-3 or TRBV12-4 to TRBJ2-1; the D gene is possibly TRBD1 (6 bases). The CDR3 spans 13 residues. Trimming shortened V by 7 bases and J by 6 bases, and 13 bases separated the two germline ends.

The chain combines TRBV5-4 with TRBJ1-1; D perhaps matches TRBD1 (5 bases). Germline-derived CDR1 and CDR2 are SGHNT and YYREEE (reference sequence). V was cut by 5 bases and J by 5 bases, with 19 bases left in between. This CDR3 comprises 15 residues. Here the CDR3 reads CASRHRGDPLTEAFF. CDR3 in DNA: TGTGCCAGCAGACACCGCGGGGACCCTTTAACTGAAGCTTTCTTT. Full variable domain (remainder filled in from reference TRBV5-4 and TRBJ1-1): ETGVTQSPTHLIKTRGQQVTLRCSSQSGHNTVSWYQQALGQGPQFIFQYYREEENGRGNFPPRFSGLQFPNYSSELNVNALELDDSALYLCASRHRGDPLTEAFFGQGTRLTVV.

The rearrangement uses TRBV25-1 and TRBJ1-1; no firm D call. Trimming removed 0 bases from V and 4 bases from J, with 6 bases in between. This CDR3 is 13 amino acids long. The germline CDR1 and CDR2 sequences are MGHDK and SYGVNS. The CDR3 bases are TGTGCCAGCAGTGAATACGGGTCCACTGAAGCTTTCTTT. It yields the protein CASSEYGSTEAFF.

This chain connects TRBV7-3 to TRBJ1-2; D is uncertain. Between the trimmed V and J ends, which lost 1 base and 8 bases, there was a span of 11 bases. CDR3 length: 13 amino acids. Per the germline V gene, CDR1 is SGHTA and CDR2 is FQGTGA. The CDR3 is CASSLISTGGYTF. In nucleotides, the CDR3 is TGTGCCAGCAGCTTAATCTCTACGGGGGGCTACACCTTC.

This clone was counted a single time. J is TRBJ1-2 and V is TRBV6-2 or TRBV6-3, with D unclear. CDR3 length: 12 residues. CDR1 is MNHEY, CDR2 SVGEGT, per germline. V lost 6 bases and J lost 5, with 10 bases in between. The chain's CDR3 is CASSGQLYGYTF. DNA of the CDR3: TGTGCCAGCAGCGGGCAGTTATATGGCTACACCTTC.

V is TRBV5-1 and J is TRBJ1-5, with 9 bases fitting TRBD1. In germline, CDR1 is SGHRS, CDR2 YFSETQ. There are 15 residues in the CDR3. The V segment lost 1 base and the J segment 2 bases; nucleotides outside the gene matches: 1. The CDR3: CASSLTGGGNQPQHF. CDR3 bases: TGCGCCAGCAGCTTGACAGGGGGCGGCAATCAGCCCCAGCATTTT.

On this clone: An end of the junction differs from the germline gene, which may be a read error. This chain connects TRBV6-1 to TRBJ1-6; D is perhaps TRBD1 (6 bases). The V gene's germline CDR1 is MNHNS and CDR2 SASEGT. This CDR3 has 18 amino acids. CDR3 coding DNA: TGTGCCAGCAGCGAAGAAACCACAGGGAGCTCCTATAATTCACCCCTCCACTTT. Translated, it gives CASSEETTGSSYNSPLHF.

The chain is built from TRBV7-2 and TRBJ2-7, with a possible D match to TRBD1 (6 bases). Per the germline V gene, CDR1 is SGHTA and CDR2 is FQGNSA. The CDR3 extends over 14 amino acids. Trimming removed 3 bases at V and 9 bases at J, with 18 bases between. In nucleotides, the CDR3 is TGTGCCAGCAGCTTCAATACAGGGTCGATTGCGCAGTACTTC. Amino acid sequence: CASSFNTGSIAQYF.

The rearrangement joins TRBV4-3 to TRBJ1-2, with D tentatively TRBD1 (6 bases). Per the germline V gene, CDR1 is LGHNA and CDR2 is YSLEER. Trimming cost V 5 bases and J 3 bases, with 16 bases left between them. The CDR3 sequence is 15 residues long. This CDR3 is CASSGQSRSDYGYTF. In DNA form, the CDR3 reads TGCGCCAGCAGCGGACAGTCCCGAAGCGACTATGGCTACACCTTC.

The chain combines TRBV19 with TRBJ2-5, with a possible D match to TRBD1 (6 bases). With 8 bases removed from V and 2 bases from J, the gap between germline ends came to 18 bases. The CDR3 extends over 15 amino acids. Germline assignment: CDR1 LNHDA and CDR2 SQIVND (reference sequence). The CDR3 here is CASSSSGHPQETQYF. The CDR3 DNA follows: TGTGCCAGTTCCTCATCGGGACACCCACAAGAGACCCAGTACTTC.

This chain connects TRBV24-1 to TRBJ1-1; 7 bases are shared with TRBD1. J gave up 7 bases and V 4 bases, and 5 bases lay outside the gene matches. CDR1 and CDR2 from the germline V gene are KGHDR and SFDVKD. The CDR3 spans 13 residues. For the CDR3, the DNA is TGTGCCACCAGTGACCCCAGGGGGAGTGAAGCTTTCTTT. This encodes CATSDPRGSEAFF.

The CDR3 nucleotides read TGTGCCAGCAACCCAGCTTACCCCCAGAGGGAGACCCAGTACTTC. Protein: CASNPAYPQRETQYF. This sequence joins TRBV28 and TRBJ2-5; D gene unclear. Germline-derived CDR1 and CDR2 are MDHEN and SYDVKM. The CDR3 totals 15 residues. Between the trimmed V and J ends, which lost 7 bases and 5 bases, there was a span of 20 bases.

V gene TRBV5-1 combines with J gene TRBJ1-2; no definite D call. Between the trimmed V and J ends, which lost 2 bases and 5 bases, there was a span of 10 bases. Germline V gene data show CDR1 as SGHRS and CDR2 as YFSETQ. The CDR3 runs to 13 residues. CDR3 nucleotide sequence: TGCGCCAGCAGCTTTTCCGTGAGTTATGGCTACACCTTC. This encodes CASSFSVSYGYTF. The full variable domain, rest sourced from reference TRBV5-1 and TRBJ1-2, is KAGVTQTPRYLIKTRGQQVTLSCSPISGHRSVSWYQQTPGQGLQFLFEYFSETQRNKGNFPGRFSGRQFSNSRSEMNVSTLELGDSALYLCASSFSVSYGYTFGSGTRLTVV.

This clone was recorded a few times. V and J are TRBV18 and TRBJ1-2; 9 bases are shared with TRBD1. Unmatched junction bases numbered 0, after V lost 2 bases and J lost 2 bases. The CDR3 has 14 amino acids. Germline CDR1 and CDR2: KGHSH and LQKENI. The CDR3 DNA follows: TGTGCCAGCTCACCAGGGACAGGGAACTATGGCTACACCTTC. As protein: CASSPGTGNYGYTF.

The gene calls are TRBV5-6 and TRBJ2-7; the match to TRBD2 covers 14 bases. Germline V lookup: CDR1 SGHDT, CDR2 YYEEEE. V lost 0 bases, J lost 2 bases, and 4 bases stayed unmatched. This CDR3 contains 17 residues. The CDR3 region has the DNA TGTGCCAGCAGCTTGGGGACTAGCGGGGGGCCAACCTACGAGCAGTACTTC. Translating it yields CASSLGTSGGPTYEQYF.

The rearrangement uses TRBV21-1 and TRBJ2-2; no DNA check was done on the table's D call, TRBD1. TRBV21-1 is annotated as a pseudogene. This CDR3 has 15 amino acids. The CDR3 reads CASSVQGSNTGELFF. The CDR3 region has the DNA TGTGCCAGCAGCGTACAGGGATCGAACACCGGGGAGCTGTTTTTT.

The chain uses TRBV7-2 and TRBJ1-1, with 7 bases matching TRBD1. The CDR3 is 14 residues long. Germline-derived CDR1 and CDR2 are SGHTA and FQGNSA. V dropped 5 bases and J dropped 6; count of bases not matched to a gene: 9. CDR3 amino acids: CASSQDRVRAEAFF. The CDR3 DNA reads TGTGCCAGCAGCCAAGACAGGGTTCGCGCTGAAGCTTTCTTT.

This CDR3 reads CASSDPSEGYTF. DNA for the CDR3: TGTGCCAGCAGTGACCCCTCGGAGGGCTACACCTTC. V gene TRBV6-1 combines with J gene TRBJ1-2; no clear D gene. CDR1 and CDR2 from the germline V gene are MNHNS and SASEGT. The CDR3 consists of 12 residues. The V end lost 3 bases, the J end lost 8 bases, and 10 bases lay between the germline ends.

The chain has TRBV18 and TRBJ2-1, with TRBD2 identical over 9 bases. There are 12 residues in the CDR3. Losses at the gene ends were 0 bases for V and 13 bases for J; bases not matched to a gene: 1. The germline CDR1 and CDR2 sequences are KGHSH and LQKENI. In DNA, the CDR3 is TGTGCCAGCTCACCACCCGGGACTAGCCAGTTCTTC. Translated, it gives CASSPPGTSQFF.

The CDR3 coding sequence is TGCAGCGCGGGACTGGGAGTGGAGACCCAGTACTTC. This gives the protein CSAGLGVETQYF. The chain uses TRBV29-1 and TRBJ2-5, with D possibly TRBD2 on 6 matching bases. The CDR3 extends over 12 amino acids. V was shortened by 7 bases and J by 5 bases, with 14 bases between the two germline ends. Germline V gives CDR1 SQVTM, CDR2 ANQGSEA.

The CDR3 DNA follows: TGTGCCAGCAGCCACATGACAGATACGCAGTATTTT. Translated, it gives CASSHMTDTQYF. The chain has TRBV6-5 and TRBJ2-3; D gene unclear. V was clipped by 6 bases and J by 3 bases, with 7 bases between them. The CDR3 sequence is 12 residues long. The V gene's germline CDR1 is MNHEY and CDR2 SVGAGI.

The chain uses TRBV6-5 and TRBJ2-7; D unresolved. This CDR3 has 11 residues. CDR1 MNHEY and CDR2 SVGAGI come from the germline V gene. Trimming left V 6 bases short and J 3 bases short, with 6 bases between. The CDR3 coding sequence is TGTGCCAGCAGAACAATCTACGAGCAGTACTTC. Protein: CASRTIYEQYF.